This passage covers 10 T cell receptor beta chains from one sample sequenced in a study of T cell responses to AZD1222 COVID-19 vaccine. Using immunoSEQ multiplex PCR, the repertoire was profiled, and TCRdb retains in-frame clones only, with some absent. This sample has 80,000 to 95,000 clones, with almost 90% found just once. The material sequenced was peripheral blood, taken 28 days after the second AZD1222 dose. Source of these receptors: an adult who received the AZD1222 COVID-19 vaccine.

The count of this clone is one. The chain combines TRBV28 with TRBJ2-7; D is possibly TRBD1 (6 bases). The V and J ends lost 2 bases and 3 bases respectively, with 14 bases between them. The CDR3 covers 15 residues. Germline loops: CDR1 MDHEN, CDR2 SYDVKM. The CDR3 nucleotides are TGTGCCAGCAGTTTAGTCGGACAGCTTATCTACGAGCAGTACTTC. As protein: CASSLVGQLIYEQYF.

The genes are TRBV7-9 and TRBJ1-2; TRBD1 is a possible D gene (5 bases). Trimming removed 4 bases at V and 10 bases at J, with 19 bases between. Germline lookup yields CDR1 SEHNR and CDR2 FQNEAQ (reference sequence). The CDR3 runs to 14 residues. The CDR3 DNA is TGTGCCAGCAGCTCCTCCGGAATTCGGGGGGACTACACCTTC. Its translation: CASSSSGIRGDYTF.

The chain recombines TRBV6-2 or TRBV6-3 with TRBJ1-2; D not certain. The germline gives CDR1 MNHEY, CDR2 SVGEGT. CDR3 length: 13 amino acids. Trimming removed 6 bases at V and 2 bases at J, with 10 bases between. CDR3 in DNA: TGTGCCAGCAGCACAGACGGCAACTATGGCTACACCTTC. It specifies CASSTDGNYGYTF.

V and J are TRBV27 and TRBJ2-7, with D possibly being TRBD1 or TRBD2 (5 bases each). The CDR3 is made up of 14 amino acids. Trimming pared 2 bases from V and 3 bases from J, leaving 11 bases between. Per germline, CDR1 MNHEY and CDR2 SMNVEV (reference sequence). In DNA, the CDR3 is TGTGCCAGCAGTTTAGGGGGACCGAGCTACGAGCAGTACTTC. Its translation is CASSLGGPSYEQYF.

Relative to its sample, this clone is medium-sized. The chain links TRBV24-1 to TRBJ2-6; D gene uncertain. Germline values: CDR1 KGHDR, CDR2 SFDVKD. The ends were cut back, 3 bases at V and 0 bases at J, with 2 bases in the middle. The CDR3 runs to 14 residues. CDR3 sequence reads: CATSDHSGANVLTF. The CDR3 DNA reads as TGTGCCACCAGTGATCACTCTGGGGCCAACGTCCTGACTTTC.

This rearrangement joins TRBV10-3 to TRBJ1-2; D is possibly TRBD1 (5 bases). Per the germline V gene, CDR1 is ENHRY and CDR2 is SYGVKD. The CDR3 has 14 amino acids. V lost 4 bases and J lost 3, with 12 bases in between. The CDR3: CAISGQGKDYGYTF. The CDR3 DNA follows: TGTGCCATCAGTGGGCAGGGAAAAGACTATGGCTACACCTTC.

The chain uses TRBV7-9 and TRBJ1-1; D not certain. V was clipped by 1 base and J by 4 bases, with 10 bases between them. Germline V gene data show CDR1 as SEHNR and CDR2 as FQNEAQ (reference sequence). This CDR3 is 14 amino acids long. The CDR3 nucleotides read TGTGCCAGCAGCTTAGACCCAACAAGCACTGAAGCTTTCTTT. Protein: CASSLDPTSTEAFF. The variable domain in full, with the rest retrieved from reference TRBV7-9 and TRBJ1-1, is DTGVSQNPRHKITKRGQNVTFRCDPISEHNRLYWYRQTLGQGPEFLTYFQNEAQLEKSRLLSDRFSAERPKGSFSTLEIQRTEQGDSAMYLCASSLDPTSTEAFFGQGTRLTVV.

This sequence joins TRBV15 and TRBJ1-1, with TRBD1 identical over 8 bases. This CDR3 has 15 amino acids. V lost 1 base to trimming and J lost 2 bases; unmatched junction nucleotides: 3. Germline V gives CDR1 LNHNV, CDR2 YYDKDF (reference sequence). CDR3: CATSRGRGRNTEAFF. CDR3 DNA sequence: TGTGCCACCAGCAGAGGCAGGGGGCGAAACACTGAAGCTTTCTTT.

This CDR3 reads CASSLLYYGYTF. The CDR3 bases are TGTGCCAGCTCCCTCCTATACTATGGCTACACCTTC. The chain is built from TRBV28 and TRBJ1-2; no clear D. Germline V gives CDR1 MDHEN, CDR2 SYDVKM. The CDR3 runs 12 residues. V was clipped by 8 bases and J by 3 bases, with 10 bases between them.

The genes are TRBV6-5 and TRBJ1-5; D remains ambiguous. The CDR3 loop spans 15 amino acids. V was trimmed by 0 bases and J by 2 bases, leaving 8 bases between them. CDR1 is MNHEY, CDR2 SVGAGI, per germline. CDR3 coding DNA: TGTGCCAGCAGTTACTCGCCAGGTGGCAATCAGCCCCAGCATTTT. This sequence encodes CASSYSPGGNQPQHF.